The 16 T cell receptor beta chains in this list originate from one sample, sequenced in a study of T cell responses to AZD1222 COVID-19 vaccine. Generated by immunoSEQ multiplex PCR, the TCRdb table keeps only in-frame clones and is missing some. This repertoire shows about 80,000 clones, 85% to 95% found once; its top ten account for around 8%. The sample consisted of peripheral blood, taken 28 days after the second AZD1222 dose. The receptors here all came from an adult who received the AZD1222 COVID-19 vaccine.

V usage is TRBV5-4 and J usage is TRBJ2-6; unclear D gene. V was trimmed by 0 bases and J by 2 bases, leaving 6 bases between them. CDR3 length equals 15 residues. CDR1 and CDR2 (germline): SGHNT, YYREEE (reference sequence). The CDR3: CASSLGAAGANVLTF. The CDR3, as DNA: TGTGCCAGCAGCTTGGGGGCGGCTGGGGCCAACGTCCTGACTTTC.

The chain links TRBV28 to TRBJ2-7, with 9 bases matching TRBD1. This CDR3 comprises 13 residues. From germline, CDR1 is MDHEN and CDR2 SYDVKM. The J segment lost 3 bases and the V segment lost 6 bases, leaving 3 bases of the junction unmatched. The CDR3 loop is CASSTTGGYEQYF. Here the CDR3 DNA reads TGTGCCAGCAGCACGACAGGGGGCTACGAGCAGTACTTC. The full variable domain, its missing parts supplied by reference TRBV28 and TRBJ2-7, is DVKVTQSSRYLVKRTGEKVFLECVQDMDHENMFWYRQDPGLGLRLIYFSYDVKMKEKGDIPEGYSVSREKKERFSLILESASTNQTSMYLCASSTTGGYEQYFGPGTRLTVT.

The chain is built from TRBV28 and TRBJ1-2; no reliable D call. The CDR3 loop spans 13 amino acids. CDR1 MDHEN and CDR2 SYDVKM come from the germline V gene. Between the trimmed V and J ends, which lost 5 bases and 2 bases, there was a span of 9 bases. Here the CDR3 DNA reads TGTGCCAGCAGTGTAGGTAGCAACTATGGCTACACCTTC. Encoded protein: CASSVGSNYGYTF.

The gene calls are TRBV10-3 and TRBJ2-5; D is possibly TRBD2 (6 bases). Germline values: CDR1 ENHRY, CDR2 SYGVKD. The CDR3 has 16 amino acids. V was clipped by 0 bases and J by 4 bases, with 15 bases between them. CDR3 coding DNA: TGTGCCATCAGTGAGTCGGGGGGAAGGGGAATAGAGACCCAGTACTTC. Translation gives CAISESGGRGIETQYF.

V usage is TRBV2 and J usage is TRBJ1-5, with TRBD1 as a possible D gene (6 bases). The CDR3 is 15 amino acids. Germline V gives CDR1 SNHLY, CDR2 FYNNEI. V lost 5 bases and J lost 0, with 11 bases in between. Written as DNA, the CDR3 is TGTGCCAGCAGTAATCAGGGGAATAGCAATCAGCCCCAGCATTTT. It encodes CASSNQGNSNQPQHF.

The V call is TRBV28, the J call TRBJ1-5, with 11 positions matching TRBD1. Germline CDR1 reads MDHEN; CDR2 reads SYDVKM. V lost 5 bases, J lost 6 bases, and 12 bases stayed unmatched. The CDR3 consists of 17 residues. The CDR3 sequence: CASSPGQGAIFGQPQHF. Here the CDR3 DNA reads TGTGCCAGCAGTCCTGGACAGGGGGCTATATTTGGTCAGCCCCAGCATTTT. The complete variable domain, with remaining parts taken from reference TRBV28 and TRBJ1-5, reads DVKVTQSSRYLVKRTGEKVFLECVQDMDHENMFWYRQDPGLGLRLIYFSYDVKMKEKGDIPEGYSVSREKKERFSLILESASTNQTSMYLCASSPGQGAIFGQPQHFGDGTRLSIL.

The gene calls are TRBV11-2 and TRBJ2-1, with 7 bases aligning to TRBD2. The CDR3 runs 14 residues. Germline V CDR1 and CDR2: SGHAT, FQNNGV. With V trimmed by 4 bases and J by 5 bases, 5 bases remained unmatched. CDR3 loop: CASSWGAGNNEQFF. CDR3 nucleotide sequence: TGTGCCAGCAGCTGGGGAGCGGGAAACAATGAGCAGTTCTTC. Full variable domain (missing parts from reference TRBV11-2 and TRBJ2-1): EAGVAQSPRYKIIEKRQSVAFWCNPISGHATLYWYQQILGQGPKLLIQFQNNGVVDDSQLPKDRFSAERLKGVDSTLKIQPAKLEDSAVYLCASSWGAGNNEQFFGPGTRLTVL.

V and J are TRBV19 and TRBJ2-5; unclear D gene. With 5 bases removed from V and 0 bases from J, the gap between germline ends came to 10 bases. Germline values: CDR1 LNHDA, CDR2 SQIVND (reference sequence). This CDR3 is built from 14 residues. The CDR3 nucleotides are TGTGCCAGTAGTCCGGGTCGGTACCAAGAGACCCAGTACTTC. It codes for CASSPGRYQETQYF.

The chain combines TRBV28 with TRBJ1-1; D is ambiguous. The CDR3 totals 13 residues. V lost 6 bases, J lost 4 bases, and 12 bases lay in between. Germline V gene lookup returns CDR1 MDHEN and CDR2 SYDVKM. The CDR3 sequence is CASRSGPATEAFF. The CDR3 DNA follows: TGTGCCAGCAGGTCCGGGCCTGCCACTGAAGCTTTCTTT.

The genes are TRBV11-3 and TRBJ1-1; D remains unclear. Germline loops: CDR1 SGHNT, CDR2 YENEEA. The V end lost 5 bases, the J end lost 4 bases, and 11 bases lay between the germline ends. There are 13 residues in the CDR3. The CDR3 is CASSPTRTTEAFF. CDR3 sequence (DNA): TGTGCCAGCAGCCCTACACGGACCACTGAAGCTTTCTTT.

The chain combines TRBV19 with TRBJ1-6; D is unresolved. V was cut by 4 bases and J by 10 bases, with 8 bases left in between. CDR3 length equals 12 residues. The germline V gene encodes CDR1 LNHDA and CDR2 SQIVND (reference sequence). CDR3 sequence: CASSTALSPLHF. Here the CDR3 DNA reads TGTGCCAGTAGTACGGCGTTGTCACCCCTCCACTTT.

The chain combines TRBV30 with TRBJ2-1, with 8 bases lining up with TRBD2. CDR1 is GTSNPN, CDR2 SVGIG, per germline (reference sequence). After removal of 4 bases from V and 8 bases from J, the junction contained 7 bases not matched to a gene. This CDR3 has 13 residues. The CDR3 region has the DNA TGTGCCTGGACTAAGGGACTAGGCGATGAGCAGTTCTTC. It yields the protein CAWTKGLGDEQFF.

The CDR3 DNA sequence: TGTGCCAGCAGCCCATTACAGGGAGTAACTTTC. As protein: CASSPLQGVTF. The chain couples TRBV11-1 to TRBJ2-6; D might be TRBD1 (6 bases). CDR3 length equals 11 residues. The V gene lost 5 bases and the J gene lost 19 bases, with 15 bases spanning the gap. CDR1 is SGHAT, CDR2 FQDESV, per germline (reference sequence).

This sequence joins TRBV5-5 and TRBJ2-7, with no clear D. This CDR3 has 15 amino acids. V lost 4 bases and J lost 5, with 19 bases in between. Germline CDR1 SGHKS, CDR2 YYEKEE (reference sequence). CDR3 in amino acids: CASSLLDGARDEQYF. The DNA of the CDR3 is TGTGCCAGCAGCCTGCTAGATGGTGCTAGGGACGAGCAGTACTTC.

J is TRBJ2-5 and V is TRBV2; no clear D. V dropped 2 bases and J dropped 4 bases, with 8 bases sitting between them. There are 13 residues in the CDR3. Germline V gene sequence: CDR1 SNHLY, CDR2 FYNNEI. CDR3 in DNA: TGTGCCAGCAGTGAATTAAACGGAGAGACCCAGTACTTC. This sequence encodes CASSELNGETQYF.

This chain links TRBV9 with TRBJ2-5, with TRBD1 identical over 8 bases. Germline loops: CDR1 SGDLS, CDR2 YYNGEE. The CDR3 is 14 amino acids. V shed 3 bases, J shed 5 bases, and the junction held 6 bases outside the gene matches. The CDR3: CASSAQGAWETQYF. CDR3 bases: TGTGCCAGCAGCGCTCAGGGGGCATGGGAGACCCAGTACTTC. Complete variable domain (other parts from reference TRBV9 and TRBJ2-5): DSGVTQTPKHLITATGQRVTLRCSPRSGDLSVYWYQQSLDQGLQFLIQYYNGEERAKGNILERFSAQQFPDLHSELNLSSLELGDSALYFCASSAQGAWETQYFGPGTRLLVL.